This T cell receptor (beta chain) was captured in a study of blood T cell repertoires in COVID-19. Study-level background: Samples came from the United States, Italy and Spain, spanning acute and convalescent COVID-19. From T cells, B-cell-depleted T cells, or PBMCs came the material, which was cDNA or gDNA.

In the original analysis: Researchers report that nucleated cell counts were estimated from reference gene primer amplification. Measured with immunoSEQ multiplex PCR; TCRdb has only the in-frame clones, and not every one. D and trimming come from the DNA, and the V and J calls and clone size come from that table. The table has around 100,000 clones, more than 80% seen once. The sequenced sample was peripheral blood. This clonotype was sampled from a human donor in a cohort sampled during active COVID-19.

CDR3 residues: CASTLFTGTEAYEQYF. The CDR3 nucleotides read TGTGCCAGCACTCTCTTCACCGGGACAGAGGCCTACGAGCAGTACTTC. This sequence joins TRBV28 and TRBJ2-7; 7 bases fit TRBD1. Losses at the gene ends were 7 bases for V and 2 bases for J; bases not matched to a gene: 14. CDR1 and CDR2 (germline): MDHEN, SYDVKM. The CDR3 is made up of 16 amino acids.